The entry below gives a single T cell receptor (beta chain) sequence along with its context. The data derive from a study of blood T cell repertoires in COVID-19. The assay was immunoSEQ multiplex PCR, and TCRdb's table has in-frame clones only and misses some. The sample lists roughly 200,000 clones, roughly 81% occurring once. Trimming shortened V by 3 bases and J by 3 bases, and 12 bases separated the two germline ends. The CDR3 extends over 14 amino acids. Germline V gene sequence: CDR1 SGDLS, CDR2 YYNGEE. This receptor was taken from a woman aged 40 to 50 with COVID-19, enrolled during active disease. Sample: peripheral blood. The genes are TRBV9 and TRBJ2-5, with D possibly matching TRBD1 (6 bases). The CDR3 DNA reads as TGTGCCAGCAGCGAGGGTAACAGGGAAGAGACCCAGTACTTC. This translates into CASSEGNREETQYF.